Listed below are T cell receptor beta chains from one sample, sequenced in a study of blood T cell repertoires in COVID-19. Here immunoSEQ multiplex PCR was the method, and the copy in TCRdb shows in-frame clones only, minus some. The table includes 250,000 or so clones, approximately 90% detected once. The sample comprised peripheral blood. The source is a man between 18 and 29 years old with active or convalescent COVID-19. Each CDR3 is given with its conserved first and last residue. Fields, in order: D gene, J gene, V gene, clone size, CDR3 DNA, CDR3 protein. D genes are given only for firm matches. Clone size is given for some rows only: seen once, a few or many times, or a class if the clone is expanded.

.,TRBJ1-1,TRBV10-3,once,TGTGCCATTGGGAGGGTGAGCGGCGGCGTGAACACTGAAGCTTTCTTT,CAIGRVSGGVNTEAFF
.,TRBJ1-2,TRBV7-2,.,TGTGCCAGCAGCAGGGGGGGCGCGGGTTATGGCTACACCTTC,CASSRGGAGYGYTF
TRBD1,TRBJ1-1,TRBV27,.,TGTGCCAGCAGTTTATACTCGACAGGGAGGTTGAACACTGAAGCTTTCTTT,CASSLYSTGRLNTEAFF
.,TRBJ2-1,TRBV5-4,.,TGTGCCAGCAGCGAGGGACATCGGTCGGGTGAGCAGTTCTTC,CASSEGHRSGEQFF
.,TRBJ1-1,TRBV28,once,TGTGCCAGCAGTTCTGGGGGCCCGAACACTGAAGCTTTCTTT,CASSSGGPNTEAFF
TRBD2,TRBJ2-3,TRBV6-2/TRBV6-3,once,TGTGCCAGCAGTCACCAGCGGGGAGCCGCGGATACGCAGTATTTT,CASSHQRGAADTQYF
.,TRBJ1-1,TRBV2,.,TGTGCCAGTACCGGGACACCGAACACTGAAGCTTTCTTT,CASTGTPNTEAFF
.,TRBJ1-1,TRBV7-2,.,TGTGCCAGCACCCCGGACATAGCGGACACTGAAGCTTTCTTT,CASTPDIADTEAFF
.,TRBJ1-1,TRBV7-6,.,TGTGCCAGTAGCTTAAAGGGAGGCACTGAAGCTTTCTTT,CASSLKGGTEAFF
.,TRBJ1-6,TRBV9,.,TGTGCCAGCGCCGAGGCCGAGACAGGAAATTCACCCCTCCACTTT,CASAEAETGNSPLHF
TRBD1,TRBJ1-2,TRBV5-1,.,TGCGCCAGCAGCGGGACAGGAGATGGCTACACCTTC,CASSGTGDGYTF
TRBD2,TRBJ2-5,TRBV12-3/TRBV12-4,.,TGTGCCAGCGGGGAGGGCTTGACCGAGACCCAGTACTTC,CASGEGLTETQYF
.,TRBJ2-1,TRBV6-5,.,TGTGCCAGCAGTTACTCCCAGGGGATGGAGCAGTTCTTC,CASSYSQGMEQFF
.,TRBJ1-4,TRBV19,once,TGTGCCAGTAGTAGCAGAATTAATGAAAAACTGTTTTTT,CASSSRINEKLFF
.,TRBJ2-3,TRBV19,.,TGTGCCAGTAGTATACGCCAGAACACAGATACGCAGTATTTT,CASSIRQNTDTQYF
TRBD2,TRBJ2-7,TRBV3-1/TRBV3-2,.,TGTGCCAGCAGCCCCGAGGGACTAGGCGACGAGCAGTACTTC,CASSPEGLGDEQYF
TRBD2,TRBJ2-1,TRBV6-5,.,TGTGCCAGCAGGAACGGGGGGAAAGGTAACAATGAGCAGTTCTTC,CASRNGGKGNNEQFF
.,TRBJ1-2,TRBV6-2/TRBV6-3,.,TGTGCCAGCAGTGGTCGGACAGCCAACTATGGCTACACCTTC,CASSGRTANYGYTF
.,TRBJ1-2,TRBV6-6,.,TGTGCCAGCACCTCTAGTCGGGTAGAGGGCTACACCTTC,CASTSSRVEGYTF
TRBD1,TRBJ2-1,TRBV7-3,.,TGTGCCAGCAGCTCCCAGGGGGCAACCTACAATGAGCAGTTCTTC,CASSSQGATYNEQFF
.,TRBJ2-5,TRBV4-3,.,TGCGCCAGCAGCCAGGGTAGGGGGGGCCAAGAGACCCAGTACTTC,CASSQGRGGQETQYF
TRBD1,TRBJ1-1,TRBV30,.,TGTGCCTGGAGCGGGACAGGGGGTATTGAAGCTTTCTTT,CAWSGTGGIEAFF
TRBD1,TRBJ1-1,TRBV28,.,TGTGCCAGCAGAATGGGTACAGGGGTGGCTTTCTTT,CASRMGTGVAFF
TRBD1,TRBJ1-5,TRBV7-2,.,TGTGCCAGCAGCTCACCTCACAGGGGCCTTAGCAATCAGCCCCAGCATTTT,CASSSPHRGLSNQPQHF
TRBD1,TRBJ1-1,TRBV2,.,TGTGCCAGCGGGACAGGGGTCACTGAAGCTTTCTTT,CASGTGVTEAFF
.,TRBJ2-1,TRBV7-9,.,TGTGCCAGCAGCCTCTCAGAGGTGGGTGAGCAGTTCTTC,CASSLSEVGEQFF
TRBD2,TRBJ2-7,TRBV7-2,once,TGTGCCAGCAGCCCTAGCGGGGGTTCCTACGAGCAGTACTTC,CASSPSGGSYEQYF